Reported below is one T cell receptor beta chain. What it recognizes is unknown. Positively selected for CCR7, the CD45RO-negative cells used as naive CD8 cells excluded terminally differentiated effector memory CD45RA+ cells. Produced via immunoSEQ multiplex PCR; TCRdb's table is partial and in-frame only. The data contain about 2.2 million clones, roughly 93% of them singletons. This specimen belongs to a study of shared clonotypes between healthy human individuals. Study-wide results and caveats: The diversity represented, both genetic and in exposure history, was limited by few donors. Memory subsets generally showed lower estimated richness than naive subsets. Specimens sampled were limited to blood, with tissue repertoires likely differing.

The length of the CDR3 is 16 residues. From germline, CDR1 is SEHNR and CDR2 FQNEAQ (reference sequence). V was clipped by 8 bases and J by 3 bases; unmatched bases: 14. Sequenced: naive CD8+ T cells from PBMCs. This TCR derives from a man aged 18 to 30 in good health. Some clones in this sample may be carry-over from other donors' samples. The genes are TRBV7-9 and TRBJ2-7, with 9 bases aligning to TRBD1. The CDR3 coding sequence is TGTGCCAGCCGACGACAGGGGGGATCCCCCGGCTACGAGCAGTACTTC. The encoded protein is CASRRQGGSPGYEQYF.